This T cell receptor beta chain emerged from a study of T cells after yellow fever vaccination. Universal primer sites and UMIs were introduced during 5'RACE template-switching synthesis of TCR cDNA. A single record per CDR3 protein comes from TCRdb applying MiXCR to the 5' RACE reads. The sample lists some 240,000 distinct CDR3 sequences, about 5.2% occurring once. Notes on this clonotype: Its antigen is still unknown.

General study results and limits: A limited proportion of clonotypes was detected within both the CD4 and CD8 compartments. Post-booster repertoires contained most primary-vaccination clones again (almost 97% CD4, about 88% CD8).

The receptor was derived from a man aged 18 to 29 who received the YFV17D yellow fever vaccine. Sequenced here: CD4+ T cells sorted from PBMCs, sampled on the day of the yellow fever booster vaccination.

The CDR3 reads CSASFQGPNTEAFF. The CDR3 nucleotides are TGCAGTGCTAGTTTCCAGGGACCGAACACTGAAGCTTTCTTT. The chain uses TRBV20-1 and TRBJ1-1; D might be TRBD1 (5 bases). Germline V gene data show CDR1 as DFQATT and CDR2 as SNEGSKA (reference sequence). V was trimmed by 3 bases and J by 1 base, leaving 12 bases between them. CDR3 length equals 14 residues.